These 30 T cell receptor beta chains originate from one sample sequenced in a study of Graves' ophthalmopathy and Graves' hyperthyroidism. Using RNA transcripts, the TCR beta CDR3 regions were amplified. HTBI-primed first-round RT-PCR preceded second-round multiplex PCR. TCRdb reprocessed the multiplex PCR reads with MiXCR, giving one entry per CDR3 protein. The sample holds 500,000 to 700,000 distinct CDR3 sequences, under 40% seen once. The sequenced sample consisted of peripheral blood or thyroid tissue (not recorded which). Every receptor here comes from an adult man with Graves' hyperthyroidism.

This clonotype is a singleton in its sample. The V and J genes are TRBV7-9 and TRBJ1-5, with D possibly matching TRBD1 (5 bases). V lost 5 bases and J 11 bases, leaving 16 bases between the germline ends. Germline-derived CDR1 and CDR2 are SEHNR and FQNEAQ (reference sequence). The CDR3 has 13 residues. CDR3 in amino acids: CASSIGQTETQHF. The CDR3 DNA reads TGTGCCAGCAGCATCGGACAAACGGAGACCCAGCATTTT. The entire variable domain, with the rest obtained from reference TRBV7-9 and TRBJ1-5, is as follows: DTGVSQNPRHKITKRGQNVTFRCDPISEHNRLYWYRQTLGQGPEFLTYFQNEAQLEKSRLLSDRFSAERPKGSFSTLEIQRTEQGDSAMYLCASSIGQTETQHFGDGTRLSIL.

This chain's CDR3 is CAWTRTGWRAANVLTF. CDR3 coding DNA: TGTGCCTGGACCAGGACTGGATGGAGGGCGGCCAACGTCCTGACTTTC. The chain recombines TRBV30 with TRBJ2-6; possible D gene TRBD2, 6 bases. The V end was cut by 4 bases, the J end by 6 bases, with 19 bases between. The CDR3 consists of 16 residues. Germline V CDR1 and CDR2: GTSNPN, SVGIG (reference sequence).

This clonotype was counted between two and nine times. This chain joins TRBV6-2 or TRBV6-3 and TRBJ1-5, with D tentatively TRBD1 (6 bases). CDR1 and CDR2 (germline): MNHEY, SVGEGT. The CDR3 is 16 residues long. V was shortened by 5 bases and J by 4 bases, with 18 bases between the two germline ends. CDR3 in DNA: TGTGCCAGCAGTGAATCCCAGGGGATCGAGAATCAGCCCCAGCATTTT. Its translation: CASSESQGIENQPQHF.

A remark on this clonotype: One end of the junction varies from germline; a read error may be responsible. The chain is built from TRBV7-9 and TRBJ2-7, with a tentative D call TRBD2 (5 bases). The CDR3 has 14 amino acids. Germline V lookup: CDR1 SEHNR, CDR2 FQNEAQ (reference sequence). The CDR3 DNA reads as TGCGCCAGCAGCCAAGAAGGACTTCACTACGAGCAGTACTTC. This sequence encodes CASSQEGLHYEQYF.

Ten or more counts support this clonotype. This sequence joins TRBV7-9 and TRBJ1-1; no clear D. The length of the CDR3 is 14 residues. V lost 1 base and J 5 bases, leaving 11 bases between the germline ends. The germline V gene has CDR1 SEHNR and CDR2 FQNEAQ (reference sequence). The CDR3: CASSLGDRLTEAFF. In DNA, the CDR3 is TGTGCCAGCAGCTTAGGGGATCGACTAACTGAAGCTTTCTTT.

This clonotype was observed a few times. The genes are TRBV7-9 and TRBJ2-7, with 7 bases that match TRBD1. Germline loops: CDR1 SEHNR, CDR2 FQNEAQ (reference sequence). The CDR3 extends over 15 amino acids. The trim removed 1 base at V and 3 bases at J, leaving 6 bases unmatched. The DNA for the CDR3 is TGTGCCAGCAGCTTAGAGGTCGGACAGGACTACGAGCAGTACTTC. This sequence encodes CASSLEVGQDYEQYF.

This clonotype was seen at least ten times. J is TRBJ2-5 and V is TRBV29-1, with 10 bases aligning to TRBD1. V was pared by 3 bases and J by 5 bases, with 9 bases of the junction left unmatched. The CDR3 covers 15 residues. CDR1 is SQVTM, CDR2 ANQGSEA, per germline. In DNA, the CDR3 is TGCAGCGTTGACCCGAGACAGGGGGCTTGGGAGACCCAGTACTTC. Its translation is CSVDPRQGAWETQYF.

This clonotype was recorded many times. The CDR3 region is CSARGGGRQPQHF. DNA of the CDR3: TGCAGTGCTAGAGGGGGGGGGAGACAGCCCCAGCATTTT. The gene calls are TRBV20-1 and TRBJ1-5; D is perhaps TRBD1 (5 bases). This CDR3 has 13 amino acids. V lost 1 base to trimming and J lost 7 bases, with 11 bases between them. Germline assignment: CDR1 DFQATT and CDR2 SNEGSKA (reference sequence).

The V and J genes are TRBV30 and TRBJ2-7; 8 bases match TRBD1. J was trimmed by 4 bases and V by 3 bases; bases with no gene match: 11. The CDR3 spans 15 residues. CDR1 GTSNPN and CDR2 SVGIG come from the germline V gene (reference sequence). In DNA, the CDR3 is TGTGCCTGGAGGCAAGGACAGGGCCCTCATTACGAGCAGTACTTC. Encoded protein: CAWRQGQGPHYEQYF.

The chain recombines TRBV3-1 with TRBJ1-1, with D perhaps matching TRBD1 (5 bases). V shed 3 bases and J shed 1 base, with 15 bases lying between them. This CDR3 has 16 amino acids. Germline CDR1 LGHDT, CDR2 YNNKEL (reference sequence). The CDR3 reads CASSQEIPGPNTEAFF. CDR3 nucleotides: TGTGCCAGCAGCCAGGAAATACCGGGGCCGAACACTGAAGCTTTCTTT.

The rearrangement uses TRBV29-1 and TRBJ1-5; possibly TRBD1 for D (5 bases). CDR3 length: 12 amino acids. V gave up 8 bases and J gave up 6 bases, with 14 bases separating them. CDR1 and CDR2 (germline): SQVTM, ANQGSEA. In DNA, the CDR3 is TGCAGCTCCACAGGAGCGGGTCAGCCCCAGCATTTT. Residues: CSSTGAGQPQHF.

The chain combines TRBV7-3 with TRBJ2-7; 11 bases are shared with TRBD2. Gene TRBJ2-1 matches the end of the DNA better, so the J call may be wrong. The CDR3 spans 16 residues. Germline CDR1 reads SGHTA; CDR2 reads FQGTGA. CDR3 bases: TGTGCCAGCAGCTCCGGTCCTAGCGGGAGGTTGAGTGAGCAGTTCTTC. The encoded protein is CASSSGPSGRLSEQFF.

This clonotype was counted between two and nine times. V gene TRBV7-9 combines with J gene TRBJ1-6; weak D call: TRBD1 (6 bases). Trimming left V 1 base short and J 12 bases short, with 13 bases between. Looked up from germline, CDR1 is SEHNR and CDR2 is FQNEAQ (reference sequence). The CDR3 runs to 14 residues. CDR3 nucleotide sequence: TGTGCCAGCAGCTTAGGCGCGGGGGCCGGACCCCTCCACTTT. It specifies CASSLGAGAGPLHF. Supplemented by reference TRBV7-9 and TRBJ1-6, the full variable domain reads DTGVSQNPRHKITKRGQNVTFRCDPISEHNRLYWYRQTLGQGPEFLTYFQNEAQLEKSRLLSDRFSAERPKGSFSTLEIQRTEQGDSAMYLCASSLGAGAGPLHFGNGTRLTVT.

The V call is TRBV5-1, the J call TRBJ1-2; 8 bases map to TRBD1. The CDR3 extends over 15 amino acids. V dropped 4 bases and J dropped 4; count of bases not matched to a gene: 9. CDR1 is SGHRS, CDR2 YFSETQ, per germline. Here the CDR3 reads CASSAGQVSPYGYTF. Here the CDR3 DNA reads TGCGCCAGCAGCGCGGGACAGGTGTCGCCCTATGGCTACACCTTC.

This clonotype was seen ten or more times. The chain combines TRBV11-1 with TRBJ2-5; TRBD2 matches 8 bases. V lost 5 bases, J lost 5 bases, and 10 bases stayed unmatched. This CDR3 is built from 15 residues. Germline V gene sequence: CDR1 SGHAT, CDR2 FQDESV (reference sequence). This CDR3 reads CASSAGGLAGETQYF. CDR3 coding DNA: TGTGCCAGCAGCGCCGGAGGACTAGCCGGGGAGACCCAGTACTTC. Looking up the rest from reference TRBV11-1 and TRBJ2-5 gives the full variable domain: EAEVAQSPRYKITEKSQAVAFWCDPISGHATLYWYRQILGQGPELLVQFQDESVVDDSQLPKDRFSAERLKGVDSTLKIQPAELGDSAMYLCASSAGGLAGETQYFGPGTRLLVL.

The rearrangement uses TRBV20-1 and TRBJ2-5; 7 bases line up with TRBD2. Trimming removed 6 bases from V and 3 bases from J; junction bases left unmatched: 10. Germline CDR1 is DFQATT and CDR2 is SNEGSKA (reference sequence). CDR3 length equals 14 residues. CDR3 region: CSASKASGEETQYF. DNA of the CDR3: TGCAGTGCCAGCAAGGCTAGCGGAGAAGAGACCCAGTACTTC.

The chain combines TRBV6-2 or TRBV6-3 with TRBJ1-1; TRBD1 matches 7 bases. The CDR3 contains 16 residues. The V gene's germline CDR1 is MNHEY and CDR2 SVGEGT. V shed 2 bases and J 2 bases; nucleotides not matched to a gene: 8. In nucleotides, the CDR3 is TGTGCCAGCAGTTACCCCGGGACAGATACCAACACTGAAGCTTTCTTT. It translates to CASSYPGTDTNTEAFF.

This clonotype was recorded many times. The J gene is TRBJ2-7, the V gene TRBV10-2, with D perhaps matching TRBD2 (6 bases). CDR3 length: 13 residues. Between the trimmed V and J ends, which lost 6 bases and 2 bases, there was a span of 11 bases. Germline lookup yields CDR1 WSHSY and CDR2 SAAADI. The CDR3 loop is CASRAGSPYEQYF. The CDR3 bases are TGCGCCAGCAGGGCGGGGTCACCCTACGAGCAGTACTTC.

Regarding this clonotype: A much larger clone sits a single nucleotide away, making a read error possible. The chain combines TRBV9 with TRBJ1-3; no clear D gene. V was cut by 6 bases and J by 5 bases, with 21 bases left in between. CDR1 is SGDLS and CDR2 is YYNGEE in the germline V gene. The CDR3 consists of 16 residues. DNA of the CDR3: TGTGCCAGCACCAAAAGGGCCGTGGGGATCAGAAACACCATATATTTT. The encoded protein is CASTKRAVGIRNTIYF.

On this clonotype itself: At one of its ends the junction is not consistent with the germline gene, which may arise from a read error. The rearrangement uses TRBV20-1 and TRBJ2-5; D tentatively fits TRBD1 or TRBD2 (5 bases each). The CDR3 consists of 9 residues. Germline CDR1 reads DFQATT; CDR2 reads SNEGSKA (reference sequence). The CDR3, as DNA: TGCAGTGCTACTTTAAGGGACCTATTC. Translated: CSATLRDLF.

Regarding this clonotype: A much larger clone differs by one base, so this may be a read error. The rearrangement links TRBV12-3 or TRBV12-4 to TRBJ1-1, with D unclear. Trimming stripped 3 bases from V and 4 bases from J, with 9 bases between. The CDR3 length is 13 residues. In nucleotides, the CDR3 is TGTGCCAGCAGTTTCTTCAGGAGCACTGAAGCTTTCTTT. Translation gives CASSFFRSTEAFF.

This clonotype appeared many times. The chain couples TRBV7-9 to TRBJ2-5, with a weak D call TRBD2 (5 bases). CDR1 is SEHNR and CDR2 is FQNEAQ in the germline V gene (reference sequence). The CDR3 is 15 amino acids. V lost 6 bases to trimming and J lost 1 base, with 15 bases between them. CDR3 DNA: TGTGCCAGCAGTCCCGGAGGTGTTTTCCAAGAGACCCAGTACTTC. Protein: CASSPGGVFQETQYF.

A remark on this clonotype: This may be a read error, as it is one base from a much larger clone. No conserved phenylalanine or tryptophan is present at the end of the CDR3, so a read error is the likely explanation. The chain has TRBV7-9 and TRBJ1-4, with unresolved D. The V gene lost 5 bases and the J gene lost 1 base, with 8 bases spanning the gap. Germline CDR1 reads SEHNR; CDR2 reads FQNEAQ (reference sequence). This CDR3 has 14 amino acids. The CDR3 sequence is CASSPGRTNEKLFL. The CDR3 DNA reads as TGTGCCAGCAGCCCAGGACGAACTAATGAAAAACTGTTTCTT.

The CDR3 bases are TGTGCCAGCAGCTTAGGATGGTACGAGCAGTACTTC. Translating gives CASSLGWYEQYF. The rearrangement uses TRBV7-2 and TRBJ2-7; no clear D gene. V was pared by 1 base and J by 4 bases, with 5 bases between. Looked up from germline, CDR1 is SGHTA and CDR2 is FQGNSA. CDR3 length equals 12 residues.

As for this clonotype: A clone one base away is much larger, so this may be a read error. In nucleotides, the CDR3 is TGCGCCAACAGCCAATCGGGTGGAAACACCATATATTTT. This sequence encodes CANSQSGGNTIYF. J is TRBJ1-3 and V is TRBV5-5; no definite D call. The CDR3 extends over 13 amino acids. Germline-derived CDR1 and CDR2 are SGHKS and YYEKEE (reference sequence).

The chain combines TRBV6-4 with TRBJ2-5, with TRBD1 identical over 7 bases. Trimming took 4 bases from V and 5 from J; bases not matched to a gene: 7. This CDR3 region has 14 residues. The V gene's germline CDR1 is MRHNA and CDR2 SNTAGT. CDR3 in DNA: TGTGCCAGCAGTGTCCTACCGGACAGGGAGACCCAGTACTTC. It translates to CASSVLPDRETQYF.

Notes on this clonotype: A much larger clone is a single base away; this may be a read error. The chain uses TRBV10-3 and TRBJ2-7; D might be TRBD1 (5 bases). The CDR3 contains 10 residues. From germline, CDR1 is ENHRY and CDR2 SYGVKD. CDR3 DNA sequence: TGTGCCGCCAGGGCTGACGAGCAGTGCTTC. Its translation: CAARADEQCF.

This chain uses TRBV29-1 with TRBJ1-2; unclear D gene. The CDR3 has 10 residues. V gave up 3 bases and J gave up 8 bases, with 7 bases separating them. Germline CDR1 is SQVTM and CDR2 is ANQGSEA. The CDR3 nucleotides read TGCAGCGTTGAGGGCAGGGGCTACACCTTC. Its translation: CSVEGRGYTF.

This clonotype was observed at least ten times. The rearrangement links TRBV7-2 to TRBJ2-7, with D perhaps TRBD1 (6 bases). V was pared by 4 bases and J by 2 bases, with 27 bases between. Germline loops: CDR1 SGHTA, CDR2 FQGNSA. This CDR3 spans 19 amino acids. As DNA, the CDR3 is TGTGCCAGCAGCTCCGCTATCCCCTTAGCCGGGACAAAGACCTACGAGCAGTACTTC. As protein: CASSSAIPLAGTKTYEQYF.

The table lists this clonotype with a few counts. This rearrangement joins TRBV7-8 to TRBJ2-2; no definite D call. The CDR3 runs 13 residues. Germline CDR1 SGHVS, CDR2 FQNEAQ. Trimming removed 4 bases from V and 4 bases from J, with 7 bases in between. CDR3 nucleotides: TGTGCCAGCAGCTCAGAACCCACCGGGGAGCTGTTTTTT. Translated: CASSSEPTGELFF.